Each of the 30 T cell receptor beta chains below was sequenced from the same sample in a study of technical replicates of blood from a few donors. Sequencing used immunoSEQ multiplex PCR; TCRdb keeps in-frame clones, though not all of them. The profile shows about 82,000 clones, roughly 95% of them singletons. The source material was T cells isolated from PBMCs. The receptor source for this set is a human donor in good health.

V is TRBV1 and J is TRBJ2-5; the table gives TRBD2 as D, unverified against the DNA. TRBV1 is tagged as a pseudogene. The CDR3 covers 12 residues. The CDR3 sequence: CTNILAEETQYF. In DNA, the CDR3 is TGCACCAACATCTTAGCGGAAGAGACCCAGTACTTC.

This clone was seen a single time. The V and J genes are TRBV7-2 and TRBJ2-4; 13 positions agree with TRBD2. Per the germline V gene, CDR1 is SGHTA and CDR2 is FQGNSA. J was trimmed by 7 bases and V by 3 bases; bases with no gene match: 6. This CDR3 comprises 16 residues. The CDR3 region has the DNA TGTGCCAGCAGCTTTGGGACTAGCGGGATCAGGAACATTCAGTACTTC. Protein product: CASSFGTSGIRNIQYF.

This chain joins TRBV10-3 and TRBJ2-1, with D perhaps TRBD2 (5 bases). Germline CDR1 is ENHRY and CDR2 is SYGVKD. The CDR3 runs 13 residues. Deletions cut 11 bases from V and 4 bases from J, with 15 bases between. The CDR3 protein is CAPPGIVYNEQFF. Here the CDR3 DNA reads TGTGCCCCCCCGGGAATAGTTTACAATGAGCAGTTCTTC.

J is TRBJ1-1 and V is TRBV21-1; the table's D call TRBD1 went unverified against the DNA. TRBV21-1 is a listed pseudogene. The CDR3 length is 15 residues. The CDR3 loop is CATQDPVTGRTEAFF. In DNA form, the CDR3 reads TGTGCCACCCAAGACCCAGTGACAGGGAGGACTGAAGCTTTCTTT.

The CDR3 loop reads CAAIGIGEDTDTQYF. CDR3 bases: TGTGCCGCCATCGGTATCGGGGAAGACACAGATACGCAGTATTTT. The rearrangement joins TRBV6-4 to TRBJ2-3, with D tentatively TRBD2 (5 bases). The CDR3 runs to 15 residues. Trimming stripped 11 bases from V and 2 bases from J, with 20 bases between. Germline assignment: CDR1 MRHNA and CDR2 SNTAGT.

This chain links TRBV7-8 with TRBJ1-2; D gene uncertain. The CDR3 loop spans 13 amino acids. Germline V gene sequence: CDR1 SGHVS, CDR2 FQNEAQ. V was shortened by 0 bases and J by 5 bases, with 7 bases between the two germline ends. The CDR3 loop is CASSLAKEYGYTF. In nucleotides, the CDR3 is TGTGCCAGCAGCTTAGCCAAGGAGTATGGCTACACCTTC.

The gene calls are TRBV7-3 and TRBJ2-3; 12 bases are a match to TRBD2. J lost 1 base, V lost 5 bases, and 4 bases had no gene match. The germline CDR1 and CDR2 sequences are SGHTA and FQGTGA. CDR3 length equals 16 residues. The CDR3 loop reads CASSPRLAGGTDTQYF. The CDR3 DNA follows: TGTGCCAGCAGCCCCAGACTAGCGGGAGGCACAGATACGCAGTATTTT. Looking up the rest from reference TRBV7-3 and TRBJ2-3 gives the full variable domain: GAGVSQTPSNKVTEKGKYVELRCDPISGHTALYWYRQSLGQGPEFLIYFQGTGAADDSGLPNDRFFAVRPEGSVSTLKIQRTERGDSAVYLCASSPRLAGGTDTQYFGPGTRLTVL.

About this clone itself: This sample also contains other DNA sequences that code for the same CDR3. The chain uses TRBV9 and TRBJ2-7; unclear D gene. With 0 bases removed from V and 1 base from J, the gap between germline ends came to 5 bases. Germline V CDR1 and CDR2: SGDLS, YYNGEE. This CDR3 is 13 amino acids long. The CDR3 reads CASSVDISYEQYF. In DNA, the CDR3 is TGTGCCAGCAGCGTAGATATTTCCTACGAGCAGTACTTC.

The rearrangement links TRBV10-2 to TRBJ2-7, with D unclear. Trimming left V 5 bases short and J 0 bases short, with 2 bases between. The germline V gene encodes CDR1 WSHSY and CDR2 SAAADI. The CDR3 is 11 residues long. CDR3 bases: TGCGCCAGCAGTCTCTCCTACGAGCAGTACTTC. Translated: CASSLSYEQYF.

The V gene is TRBV30, the J gene TRBJ2-6; the match to TRBD1 covers 9 bases. The V gene's germline CDR1 is GTSNPN and CDR2 SVGIG (reference sequence). This CDR3 comprises 15 residues. The trim removed 5 bases at V and 4 bases at J, leaving 6 bases unmatched. The CDR3, as DNA: TGTGCCTGGGGGGACAGGGTGAGAGGGGCCAACGTCCTGACTTTC. The encoded protein is CAWGDRVRGANVLTF. The entire variable domain, with the rest obtained from reference TRBV30 and TRBJ2-6, is as follows: SQTIHQWPATLVQPVGSPLSLECTVEGTSNPNLYWYRQAAGRGLQLLFYSVGIGQISSEVPQNLSASRPQDRQFILSSKKLLLSDSGFYLCAWGDRVRGANVLTFGAGSRLTVL.

This sequence joins TRBV28 and TRBJ1-2; D unclear. Trimming pared 1 base from V and 0 bases from J, leaving 9 bases between. Germline V gene data show CDR1 as MDHEN and CDR2 as SYDVKM. CDR3 length: 15 residues. The CDR3, as DNA: TGTGCCAGCAGTTTATACTCTAGAGCTAACTATGGCTACACCTTC. As protein: CASSLYSRANYGYTF.

This clone came up a few times. This sequence joins TRBV18 and TRBJ2-2; tentative D call: TRBD2 (5 bases). From germline, CDR1 is KGHSH and CDR2 LQKENI. Trimming cost V 5 bases and J 3 bases, with 10 bases left between them. CDR3 length equals 14 residues. The CDR3 loop reads CASSEEVHTGELFF. CDR3 nucleotide sequence: TGTGCCAGCTCAGAGGAGGTTCACACCGGGGAGCTGTTTTTT.

The chain has TRBV29-1 and TRBJ2-5, with D possibly being TRBD1 (6 bases). The germline CDR1 and CDR2 sequences are SQVTM and ANQGSEA. The CDR3 spans 12 residues. Trimming took 2 bases from V and 6 from J, leaving 10 bases between them. CDR3 bases: TGCAGCGTTGAAACCCAGGGGCAGACCCAGTACTTC. Amino acid sequence: CSVETQGQTQYF.

CDR3 coding DNA: TGTGCCAGCAGTTATCGGGCAGGGGAAGGAGGCACTGAAGCTTTCTTT. Translation: CASSYRAGEGGTEAFF. V gene TRBV27 combines with J gene TRBJ1-1; D may be TRBD1 (6 bases). The V end was cut by 4 bases, the J end by 4 bases, with 19 bases between. This CDR3 has 16 residues. The germline gives CDR1 MNHEY, CDR2 SMNVEV (reference sequence).

This chain joins TRBV7-2 and TRBJ2-3; 13 bases match TRBD2. The CDR3 length is 18 residues. The germline gives CDR1 SGHTA, CDR2 FQGNSA. V lost 5 bases to trimming and J lost 0 bases; unmatched junction nucleotides: 8. The DNA of the CDR3 is TGTGCCAGCAGCCCGGGACTAGCGGGGCCATATAGCACAGATACGCAGTATTTT. Residues: CASSPGLAGPYSTDTQYF.

This chain uses TRBV6-5 with TRBJ1-1, with 9 nucleotides matching TRBD1. Germline values: CDR1 MNHEY, CDR2 SVGAGI. The CDR3 extends over 15 amino acids. The V and J ends lost 3 bases and 0 bases, in that order; junction bases with no gene match: 2. The CDR3 coding sequence is TGTGCCAGCAGTTATAGGGACAGGGTGAACACTGAAGCTTTCTTT. Translating it yields CASSYRDRVNTEAFF.

The chain employs TRBV4-2 and TRBJ1-1; D remains ambiguous. Trimming shortened V by 2 bases and J by 5 bases, and 15 bases separated the two germline ends. The CDR3 is 15 residues long. Per germline, CDR1 LGHNA and CDR2 YNFKEQ. This CDR3 reads CASSQQMADKTEAFF. The CDR3 DNA follows: TGTGCCAGCAGCCAACAGATGGCCGACAAAACTGAAGCTTTCTTT.

The V gene is TRBV30, the J gene TRBJ2-2, with D possibly matching TRBD2 (6 bases). This CDR3 is 14 amino acids long. CDR1 GTSNPN and CDR2 SVGIG come from the germline V gene (reference sequence). V was trimmed by 5 bases and J by 3 bases, leaving 13 bases between them. In DNA, the CDR3 is TGTGCCTGGGAAAACGGGAGAGACACCGGGGAGCTGTTTTTT. Translated, it gives CAWENGRDTGELFF.

The rearrangement joins TRBV6-5 to TRBJ1-1; D uncertain. Trimming shortened V by 8 bases and J by 2 bases, and 6 bases separated the two germline ends. The CDR3 contains 11 residues. Germline V gene data show CDR1 as MNHEY and CDR2 as SVGAGI. The DNA for the CDR3 is TGTGCCAGCGGAGTTAACACTGAAGCTTTCTTT. Its translation is CASGVNTEAFF.

The CDR3 sequence: CSVEAGWETYEQYF. The CDR3 nucleotides are TGCAGCGTTGAGGCGGGGTGGGAGACCTACGAGCAGTACTTC. The chain uses TRBV29-1 and TRBJ2-7; D possibly corresponds to TRBD2 (6 bases). Germline V lookup: CDR1 SQVTM, CDR2 ANQGSEA. The CDR3 sequence is 14 residues long. The V and J ends lost 3 bases and 2 bases respectively, with 14 bases between them.

The chain has TRBV21-1 and TRBJ2-2; TRBD2 is the table's D call, not checked against the DNA. TRBV21-1 is a documented pseudogene. The CDR3 totals 15 residues. The CDR3, as DNA: TGTGCCAGCAGCAAAGACGGGGGGCAAAGGGGGGAGCTGTTTTTT. Protein sequence: CASSKDGGQRGELFF.

The chain has TRBV4-3 and TRBJ2-2; 14 nucleotides align to TRBD2. Trimming cost V 2 bases and J 5 bases; bases outside gene matches: 7. Germline V gene lookup returns CDR1 LGHNA and CDR2 YSLEER. The CDR3 extends over 18 amino acids. CDR3 residues: CASSQTGTSGSWTGELFF. DNA for the CDR3: TGCGCCAGCAGCCAAACCGGGACTAGCGGGAGCTGGACCGGGGAGCTGTTTTTT.

The rearrangement uses TRBV6-1 and TRBJ1-4; D perhaps matches TRBD1 (5 bases). With 11 bases removed from V and 3 bases from J, the gap between germline ends came to 16 bases. Per germline, CDR1 MNHNS and CDR2 SASEGT. CDR3 length: 14 residues. This CDR3 is CAGAGSRANEKLFF. In nucleotides, the CDR3 is TGTGCCGGGGCTGGGTCGAGAGCTAATGAAAAACTGTTTTTT.

The chain links TRBV6-6 to TRBJ1-1; no firm D call. This CDR3 spans 13 amino acids. The V end was cut by 2 bases, the J end by 1 base, with 5 bases between. Germline assignment: CDR1 MNHNY and CDR2 SVGAGI (reference sequence). CDR3: CASSYAGNTEAFF. The CDR3 DNA is TGTGCCAGCAGTTACGCGGGGAACACTGAAGCTTTCTTT.

The chain is built from TRBV6-5 and TRBJ2-7, with a possible D match to TRBD2 (6 bases). The germline V gene has CDR1 MNHEY and CDR2 SVGAGI. This CDR3 contains 14 residues. V shed 8 bases and J shed 0 bases, with 14 bases lying between them. The CDR3 coding sequence is TGTGCCAGCGGGGTAGCGGAGTACTCCTACGAGCAGTACTTC. Encoded protein: CASGVAEYSYEQYF.

The chain links TRBV19 to TRBJ2-7; D perhaps matches TRBD1 (6 bases). This CDR3 has 15 residues. CDR1 is LNHDA and CDR2 is SQIVND in the germline V gene (reference sequence). The V end lost 6 bases, the J end lost 0 bases, and 15 bases lay between the germline ends. As DNA, the CDR3 is TGTGCCAGTAGCGTACCCGGCAGGGGCTCCTACGAGCAGTACTTC. Protein product: CASSVPGRGSYEQYF.

V gene TRBV30 combines with J gene TRBJ1-4; D is possibly TRBD1 (5 bases). V was pared by 2 bases and J by 8 bases, with 15 bases between. CDR1 is GTSNPN and CDR2 is SVGIG in the germline V gene (reference sequence). The CDR3 has 14 amino acids. CDR3 DNA: TGTGCCTGGAGTTACGACAGACTAGGGGAAAAACTGTTTTTT. Its protein is CAWSYDRLGEKLFF.

The V gene is TRBV7-2, the J gene TRBJ2-1, with 7 bases lining up with TRBD1. This CDR3 region has 13 residues. Germline V gene sequence: CDR1 SGHTA, CDR2 FQGNSA. Germline trimming cut 5 bases from V and 10 bases from J; bases unmatched to any gene: 8. The CDR3 protein is CASSPTWTGEQFF. The CDR3 bases are TGTGCCAGCAGCCCTACCTGGACAGGAGAGCAGTTCTTC.

The genes are TRBV7-2 and TRBJ2-7, with D possibly TRBD2 on 6 matching bases. CDR1 is SGHTA and CDR2 is FQGNSA in the germline V gene. The CDR3 runs to 15 residues. Between the trimmed V and J ends, which lost 0 bases and 4 bases, there was a span of 13 bases. CDR3 DNA: TGTGCCAGCAGCTTAGCGGGAGGTATAGAGTACGAGCAGTACTTC. The encoded protein is CASSLAGGIEYEQYF. The full variable domain, with the rest looked up from reference TRBV7-2 and TRBJ2-7, is GAGVSQSPSNKVTEKGKDVELRCDPISGHTALYWYRQSLGQGLEFLIYFQGNSAPDKSGLPSDRFSAERTGGSVSTLTIQRTQQEDSAVYLCASSLAGGIEYEQYFGPGTRLTVT.

This CDR3 is CASSTTGVSNQPQHF. The DNA of the CDR3 is TGTGCCAGTAGTACGACCGGGGTGAGCAATCAGCCCCAGCATTTT. The chain recombines TRBV19 with TRBJ1-5; D uncertain. Germline CDR1 and CDR2: LNHDA and SQIVND (reference sequence). The V end was cut by 4 bases, the J end by 1 base, with 11 bases between. This CDR3 region has 15 residues.